Presented here are 28 T cell receptor beta chains from one specimen sequenced in a study of blood T cell repertoires in COVID-19. The data were produced by immunoSEQ multiplex PCR, yet TCRdb's version contains in-frame clones alone and is incomplete. The sample lists around 250,000 clones, about 82% occurring once. Sequencing was carried out using peripheral blood. The receptors stem from an elderly man with acute or convalescent COVID-19.

The J gene is TRBJ1-6, the V gene TRBV19; 7 bases are shared with TRBD1. J was trimmed by 13 bases and V by 5 bases; bases with no gene match: 5. The CDR3 has 12 residues. Germline V lookup: CDR1 LNHDA, CDR2 SQIVND (reference sequence). The CDR3 DNA reads as TGTGCCAGTAGTTTTCAGGGGGGCCCCCTCCACTTT. Protein: CASSFQGGPLHF. Full variable domain (missing parts from reference TRBV19 and TRBJ1-6): DGGITQSPKYLFRKEGQNVTLSCEQNLNHDAMYWYRQDPGQGLRLIYYSQIVNDFQKGDIAEGYSVSREKKESFPLTVTSAQKNPTAFYLCASSFQGGPLHFGNGTRLTVT.

V is TRBV3-1 (or the pseudogene TRBV3-2) and J is TRBJ2-5, with TRBD2 identical over 9 bases. CDR1 is LGHDT, CDR2 YNNKEL, per germline (reference sequence). The CDR3 loop spans 13 amino acids. CDR3 nucleotide sequence: TGTGCTGCGGGGGGGCCAGTCCAAGAGACCCAGTACTTC. Protein sequence: CAAGGPVQETQYF.

The chain couples TRBV28 to TRBJ2-7; tentative D call: TRBD1 (5 bases). The CDR3 has 15 residues. With 5 bases removed from V and 3 bases from J, the gap between germline ends came to 17 bases. CDR1 is MDHEN, CDR2 SYDVKM, per germline. The CDR3 DNA is TGTGCCAGCAGTCGACCTAGGGGCCCATACTACGAGCAGTACTTC. Residues: CASSRPRGPYYEQYF.

The V and J genes are TRBV5-1 and TRBJ2-3; 8 nucleotides match TRBD1. Germline lookup yields CDR1 SGHRS and CDR2 YFSETQ. CDR3 length: 15 residues. V trimming: 5 bases; J trimming: 3 bases; junction bases outside the gene matches: 8. The DNA of the CDR3 is TGCGCCAGCAGATACCGGACAGGGTCGACAGATACGCAGTATTTT. Protein: CASRYRTGSTDTQYF.

V and J are TRBV19 and TRBJ1-5; weak D call: TRBD1 (5 bases). Deletions cut 10 bases from V and 0 bases from J, with 19 bases between. The CDR3 runs to 16 residues. Germline-derived CDR1 and CDR2 are LNHDA and SQIVND (reference sequence). DNA of the CDR3: TGTGCCACCCAAAAACAGGACGGACCTAGCAATCAGCCCCAGCATTTT. This translates into CATQKQDGPSNQPQHF.

This chain joins TRBV3-1 (or the pseudogene TRBV3-2) and TRBJ1-2; no definite D call. CDR3 length: 13 residues. Trimming took 1 base from V and 8 from J, leaving 11 bases between them. From germline, CDR1 is LGHDT and CDR2 YNNKEL (reference sequence). CDR3 amino acids: CASSQVHSGGYTF. In nucleotides, the CDR3 is TGTGCCAGCAGCCAAGTTCACAGTGGGGGCTACACCTTC.

On this clone itself: One junction end disagrees with the germline gene, perhaps due to a read error. The chain uses TRBV28 and TRBJ1-6; D call uncertain. This CDR3 is 14 amino acids long. The germline V gene has CDR1 MDHEN and CDR2 SYDVKM. CDR3 DNA: TGTGCCAGCACCGTCGGGCGGACTAATTCACCCCCCCACTTT. Protein sequence: CASTVGRTNSPPHF.

The J gene is TRBJ1-1, the V gene TRBV5-1; tentative D call: TRBD1 (6 bases). The CDR3 runs 16 residues. Trimming removed 3 bases from V and 3 bases from J, with 18 bases in between. Per germline, CDR1 SGHRS and CDR2 YFSETQ. The CDR3 sequence is CASSSNLRGPDTEAFF. CDR3 sequence (DNA): TGCGCCAGCAGCTCAAATCTCAGGGGTCCGGACACTGAAGCTTTCTTT.

This rearrangement joins TRBV28 to TRBJ2-1; 8 nucleotides match TRBD2. V gave up 4 bases and J gave up 12 bases; unmatched junction bases: 8. Germline CDR1 MDHEN, CDR2 SYDVKM. The CDR3 length is 13 residues. DNA for the CDR3: TGTGCCAGCAGTTGGGCTAGCGCGGGAGGGCAGTTCTTC. It translates to CASSWASAGGQFF.

The chain links TRBV6-2 or TRBV6-3 to TRBJ1-5; the match to TRBD1 covers 8 bases. Germline V gene data show CDR1 as MNHEY and CDR2 as SVGEGT. The CDR3 has 14 amino acids. V lost 6 bases, J lost 1 base, and 2 bases stayed unmatched. The CDR3 bases are TGTGCCAGCAGCTGGACAGGGAGCAATCAGCCCCAGCATTTT. This translates into CASSWTGSNQPQHF.

This chain links TRBV7-8 with TRBJ1-2; D unclear. V was cut by 1 base and J by 4 bases, with 13 bases left in between. Germline CDR1 reads SGHVS; CDR2 reads FQNEAQ. The CDR3 has 15 amino acids. The CDR3 DNA follows: TGTGCCAGCAGCTTAGATGCAGGAGGCCCCTATGGCTACACCTTC. This translates into CASSLDAGGPYGYTF.

This clone was seen once. J is TRBJ1-1 and V is TRBV2; 7 nucleotides agree with TRBD1. The CDR3 has 13 residues. In germline, CDR1 is SNHLY, CDR2 FYNNEI. V trimming: 7 bases; J trimming: 3 bases; junction bases outside the gene matches: 5. CDR3 in amino acids: CASNLQGYTEAFF. CDR3 nucleotide sequence: TGTGCCAGCAATCTACAGGGGTACACTGAAGCTTTCTTT.

The rearrangement links TRBV10-3 to TRBJ1-5, with unresolved D. In germline, CDR1 is ENHRY, CDR2 SYGVKD. V was cut by 10 bases and J by 4 bases, with 14 bases left in between. The CDR3 is made up of 13 amino acids. CDR3 sequence reads: CATRKEANQPQHF. The CDR3 DNA follows: TGTGCCACTCGAAAGGAGGCGAATCAGCCCCAGCATTTT.

The J gene is TRBJ1-1, the V gene TRBV7-2; D ambiguous. Germline-derived CDR1 and CDR2 are SGHTA and FQGNSA. V was pared by 1 base and J by 4 bases, with 10 bases between. The CDR3 extends over 14 amino acids. In DNA, the CDR3 is TGTGCCAGCAGCTTAGGACACCAAAGCACTGAAGCTTTCTTT. Amino acids: CASSLGHQSTEAFF.

The chain uses TRBV3-1 (or the pseudogene TRBV3-2) and TRBJ1-1, with unresolved D. The germline V and J ends were trimmed by 0 bases and 5 bases, with 13 bases remaining between them. The CDR3 length is 15 residues. The germline CDR1 and CDR2 sequences are LGHDT and YNNKEL (reference sequence). In DNA, the CDR3 is TGTGCCAGCAGCCAAGAGAATCGCCGGGAGACTGAAGCTTTCTTT. As protein: CASSQENRRETEAFF.

The chain recombines TRBV7-9 with TRBJ1-5; 8 bases line up with TRBD1. Germline V CDR1 and CDR2: SEHNR, FQNEAQ (reference sequence). The length of the CDR3 is 15 residues. Trimming cost V 11 bases and J 0 bases; bases outside gene matches: 9. The CDR3 DNA is TGTGCCGGTCAACAGGGGGGTGGTAGCAATCAGCCCCAGCATTTT. It specifies CAGQQGGGSNQPQHF.

The chain is built from TRBV10-3 and TRBJ2-3; 7 nucleotides match TRBD2. Germline V gene sequence: CDR1 ENHRY, CDR2 SYGVKD. With V trimmed by 3 bases and J by 5 bases, 2 bases remained unmatched. CDR3 length: 13 residues. DNA for the CDR3: TGTGCCATCAGTGATGGGGAGGGAGATACGCAGTATTTT. It encodes CAISDGEGDTQYF.

The V gene is TRBV19, the J gene TRBJ2-7; D might be TRBD2 (5 bases). CDR1 is LNHDA and CDR2 is SQIVND in the germline V gene (reference sequence). This CDR3 spans 12 amino acids. V was trimmed by 3 bases and J by 7 bases, leaving 10 bases between them. The CDR3 reads CASSIGGPEQYF. The CDR3, as DNA: TGTGCCAGTAGTATCGGCGGGCCGGAGCAGTACTTC.

This clone was recorded once. The chain couples TRBV27 to TRBJ2-2; 13 bases fit TRBD2. CDR3 length: 17 amino acids. Germline V gene data show CDR1 as MNHEY and CDR2 as SMNVEV (reference sequence). Losses at the gene ends were 7 bases for V and 8 bases for J; bases not matched to a gene: 13. The chain's CDR3 is CASNPLLAGGPMGELFF. CDR3 bases: TGTGCCAGCAACCCTTTACTAGCGGGAGGGCCTATGGGGGAGCTGTTTTTT.

This clone was recorded once. The chain has TRBV18 and TRBJ2-4, with 10 positions matching TRBD1. The V gene end was trimmed by 6 bases and the J gene end by 9 bases; junction bases not matched to a gene: 5. There are 13 residues in the CDR3. The germline CDR1 and CDR2 sequences are KGHSH and LQKENI. CDR3 region: CASSRDRGGIQYF. CDR3 DNA: TGTGCCAGCTCCCGGGACAGGGGAGGCATTCAGTACTTC.

This clone showed up just once. This chain connects TRBV25-1 to TRBJ2-3; 7 bases match TRBD2. CDR3 length equals 16 residues. From germline, CDR1 is MGHDK and CDR2 SYGVNS. V was pared by 0 bases and J by 3 bases, with 6 bases of the junction left unmatched. CDR3 region: CASSEYNGRNTDTQYF. The CDR3 nucleotides read TGTGCCAGCAGTGAATATAACGGGAGGAATACAGATACGCAGTATTTT. Looking up the rest from reference TRBV25-1 and TRBJ2-3 gives the full variable domain: EADIYQTPRYLVIGTGKKITLECSQTMGHDKMYWYQQDPGMELHLIHYSYGVNSTEKGDLSSESTVSRIRTEHFPLTLESARPSHTSQYLCASSEYNGRNTDTQYFGPGTRLTVL.

Notes on this clone: The sample holds other DNA sequences that translate to the same CDR3. The chain joins TRBV12-3 or TRBV12-4 to TRBJ1-2, with TRBD1 as a possible D gene (5 bases). V lost 6 bases and J 0 bases, leaving 8 bases between the germline ends. This CDR3 region has 13 residues. The chain's CDR3 is CASSLTANYGYTF. CDR3 DNA: TGTGCCAGCAGCTTGACAGCTAACTATGGCTACACCTTC.

This sequence joins TRBV6-5 and TRBJ2-7, with TRBD1 identical over 7 bases. This CDR3 has 13 residues. The J segment lost 3 bases and the V segment lost 7 bases, leaving 6 bases of the junction unmatched. In germline, CDR1 is MNHEY, CDR2 SVGAGI. The CDR3 DNA follows: TGTGCCAGCAAGGTAGCAGGGGGCTACGAGCAGTACTTC. This sequence encodes CASKVAGGYEQYF.

There are a few counts of this clone. This sequence joins TRBV5-6 and TRBJ2-1; the match to TRBD2 covers 14 bases. Trimming at V came to 4 bases and at J to 0 bases, leaving 3 bases not matched to a gene. The CDR3 runs 17 residues. Germline CDR1 is SGHDT and CDR2 is YYEEEE. The CDR3: CASSRLAGGSSYNEQFF. The CDR3 DNA reads TGTGCCAGCAGCCGACTAGCGGGAGGGAGCTCCTACAATGAGCAGTTCTTC.

The gene calls are TRBV3-1 (or the pseudogene TRBV3-2) and TRBJ1-5; maybe TRBD1 (5 bases). The germline CDR1 and CDR2 sequences are LGHDT and YNNKEL (reference sequence). V lost 5 bases and J 6 bases, leaving 20 bases between the germline ends. This CDR3 is 16 amino acids long. DNA of the CDR3: TGTGCCAGCAGCAGTTCAACAGGTTCTGGAGCTCAGCCCCAGCATTTT. This codes for CASSSSTGSGAQPQHF.

This chain links TRBV4-1 with TRBJ1-3; D is unresolved. CDR3 size: 16 residues. Germline V gene sequence: CDR1 MGHRA, CDR2 YSYEKL. The V end was cut by 0 bases, the J end by 0 bases, with 9 bases between. The CDR3 reads CASSQDPFSSGNTIYF. CDR3 in DNA: TGCGCCAGCAGCCAAGACCCATTTAGCTCTGGAAACACCATATATTTT.

The chain has TRBV4-3 and TRBJ1-6; D not certain. The germline V gene has CDR1 LGHNA and CDR2 YSLEER. The V end was cut by 0 bases, the J end by 9 bases, with 9 bases between. The CDR3 has 14 amino acids. For the CDR3, the DNA is TGCGCCAGCAGCCAAGATCTAGGAGGTTCACCCCTCCACTTT. It translates to CASSQDLGGSPLHF.

The gene calls are TRBV2 and TRBJ1-2, with 9 bases aligning to TRBD1. V lost 4 bases to trimming and J lost 7 bases; unmatched junction nucleotides: 4. The CDR3 contains 13 residues. The germline gives CDR1 SNHLY, CDR2 FYNNEI. The CDR3 protein is CASSGGTGFGYTF. CDR3 DNA sequence: TGTGCCAGCAGTGGGGGGACAGGGTTTGGCTACACCTTC.